The rows below give T cell receptor beta chains drawn from one sample of a study of blood T cell repertoires in COVID-19. Clones were read by immunoSEQ multiplex PCR, and TCRdb kept only the in-frame ones, dropping some. This sample carries around 40,000 clones, over 70% of them seen once, and the ten largest clones take approximately 30%. Sample: peripheral blood. Every receptor here comes from an elderly woman with acute or convalescent COVID-19. The CDR3 runs from the conserved cysteine through the conserved F or W. Each record gives: V gene, clone size, J gene, D gene, CDR3 DNA, CDR3 protein. A D gene is named only where the DNA matches it firmly. Size values are once, few and many counts, or a class for expanded clones, and some rows have none.

V: TRBV9
size: once
J: TRBJ2-1
D: .
DNA: TGTGCCAGCAGCCACAGGGACCACTACAATGAGCAGTTCTTC
CDR3: CASSHRDHYNEQFF

V: TRBV18
size: .
J: TRBJ1-1
D: TRBD1
DNA: TGTGCCAGCTCACCGACAGGGGTCGAAGCTTTCTTT
CDR3: CASSPTGVEAFF

V: TRBV5-6
size: .
J: TRBJ1-1
D: TRBD1
DNA: TGTGCCAGCAGCTTGGGAGGACAGGGCGGGATCATGAACACTGAAGCTTTCTTT
CDR3: CASSLGGQGGIMNTEAFF

V: TRBV29-1
size: .
J: TRBJ2-2
D: .
DNA: TGCAGCACGGAGGGGGGGTCCCACACCGGGGAGCTGTTTTTT
CDR3: CSTEGGSHTGELFF

V: TRBV19
size: .
J: TRBJ1-1
D: .
DNA: TGTGCCAGTAGTCCCAACGGGAGGACTGAAGCTTTCTTT
CDR3: CASSPNGRTEAFF

V: TRBV3-1/TRBV3-2
size: .
J: TRBJ2-1
D: .
DNA: TGTGCCAGCAGCCAAGAAGTGGCGGCTAGCAGCCACTACAATGAGCAGTTCTTC
CDR3: CASSQEVAASSHYNEQFF

V: TRBV6-6
size: .
J: TRBJ1-2
D: .
DNA: TGTGCCAGCAGTTACTCGCGCGGTAACTATGGCTACACCTTC
CDR3: CASSYSRGNYGYTF

V: TRBV7-2
size: few
J: TRBJ2-7
D: .
DNA: TGTGCCAGCAGCTCCCGGGTAGCGAGGAACGAGCAGTACTTC
CDR3: CASSSRVARNEQYF

V: TRBV28
size: .
J: TRBJ2-4
D: .
DNA: TGTGCCAGCAGTTTGGTGGGGGGCATTCAGTACTTC
CDR3: CASSLVGGIQYF

V: TRBV6-1
size: .
J: TRBJ1-1
D: TRBD1
DNA: TGTGCCAGCAGTGAAAGACAGGGCGCCATGAACACTGAAGCTTTCTTT
CDR3: CASSERQGAMNTEAFF

V: TRBV7-8
size: .
J: TRBJ2-7
D: TRBD2
DNA: TGTGCCAGCAGCCGCCGCAACTTAGCGGGAGGGCCTGAGCGACAGTACTTC
CDR3: CASSRRNLAGGPERQYF

V: TRBV6-5
size: few
J: TRBJ2-2
D: TRBD2
DNA: TGTGCCGCCCAGCCAGCGGGGGGGTACACCGGGGAGCTGTTTTTT
CDR3: CAAQPAGGYTGELFF

V: TRBV12-3/TRBV12-4
size: .
J: TRBJ2-7
D: .
DNA: TGTGCCAGCAGGTCAACAGGGTACTACGAGCAGTACTTC
CDR3: CASRSTGYYEQYF

V: TRBV7-6
size: once
J: TRBJ2-7
D: TRBD2
DNA: TGTGCCAGCAGTCGGACTAGCGACTCCTACGAGCAGTACTTC
CDR3: CASSRTSDSYEQYF